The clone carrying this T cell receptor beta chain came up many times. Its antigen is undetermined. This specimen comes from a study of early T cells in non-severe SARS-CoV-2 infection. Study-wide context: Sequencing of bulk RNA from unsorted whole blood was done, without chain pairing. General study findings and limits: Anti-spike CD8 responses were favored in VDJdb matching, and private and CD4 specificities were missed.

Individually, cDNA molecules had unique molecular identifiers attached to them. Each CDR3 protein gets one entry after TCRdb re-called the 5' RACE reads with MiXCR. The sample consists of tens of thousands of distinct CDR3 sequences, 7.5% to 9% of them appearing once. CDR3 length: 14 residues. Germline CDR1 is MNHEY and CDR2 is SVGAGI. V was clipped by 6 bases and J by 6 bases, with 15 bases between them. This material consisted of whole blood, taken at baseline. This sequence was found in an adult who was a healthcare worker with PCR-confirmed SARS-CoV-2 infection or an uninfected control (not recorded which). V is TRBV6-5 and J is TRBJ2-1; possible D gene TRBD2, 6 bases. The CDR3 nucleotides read TGTGCCAGCAGATCGACTAGACATGCCAATGAGCAGTTCTTC. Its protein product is CASRSTRHANEQFF.